What follows are 7 T cell receptor beta chains derived from one specimen sequenced in a study of radiation and T cells in renal cell carcinoma (dated by TCRdb to 2020 to 2022). The library was obtained by the immunoSEQ multiplex PCR assay. What TCRdb holds here is the immuneACCESS table cut down to in-frame rearrangements. Part of the clones is not present; checked against another copy, under half of the missing clones reflect an unresolved V gene, and the others are unexplained. Across this sample there are over 25,000 clones, with 81% seen only once. The ten most abundant clones make up roughly a third of the sample. This specimen's time point label, interpreted: blood 4 weeks post-SBRT, at nephrectomy. Reading the label with the study, this specimen's treatment or condition is: 15 Gy SBRT to primary tumor, nephrectomy 4 weeks later. Sequencing used blood, obtained from a patient whose treatment included radiotherapy and nephrectomy. The receptor source for this set is a man in his sixties with renal cell carcinoma.

The genes are TRBV6-5 and TRBJ2-3; the D gene is possibly TRBD2 (6 bases). V lost 2 bases to trimming and J lost 2 bases, with 11 bases between them. Germline V gives CDR1 MNHEY, CDR2 SVGAGI. The CDR3 totals 15 residues. CDR3 bases: TGTGCCAGCAGTTACGGGGACTTCTACACAGATACGCAGTATTTT. As protein: CASSYGDFYTDTQYF.

The gene calls are TRBV5-1 and TRBJ1-2, with D maybe TRBD1 (5 bases). This CDR3 is 13 amino acids long. Germline V gene lookup returns CDR1 SGHRS and CDR2 YFSETQ. V lost 2 bases and J lost 5, with 10 bases in between. The CDR3 DNA follows: TGCGCCAGCAGCTTTGACAGAGATTATGGCTACACCTTC. Translation: CASSFDRDYGYTF.

The J gene is TRBJ1-2, the V gene TRBV9, with D possibly being TRBD1 (5 bases). Trimming shortened V by 6 bases and J by 6 bases, and 21 bases separated the two germline ends. This CDR3 is 15 amino acids long. Germline V gene lookup returns CDR1 SGDLS and CDR2 YYNGEE. The CDR3 spells CASKNLLGTTHGYTF. Here the CDR3 DNA reads TGTGCCAGCAAAAACCTCCTCGGGACTACCCATGGCTACACCTTC.

The gene calls are TRBV4-1 and TRBJ2-3; 14 bases line up with TRBD2. The CDR3 length is 16 residues. Trimming removed 4 bases from V and 4 bases from J; junction bases left unmatched: 4. Germline V gives CDR1 MGHRA, CDR2 YSYEKL. DNA of the CDR3: TGCGCCAGCAGCCCCGGACTAGCGGGAGGCGCAGATACGCAGTATTTT. Translating gives CASSPGLAGGADTQYF.

V gene TRBV7-9 combines with J gene TRBJ1-4; 10 positions match TRBD1. V gave up 8 bases and J gave up 0 bases; unmatched junction bases: 3. Germline V gene lookup returns CDR1 SEHNR and CDR2 FQNEAQ (reference sequence). The CDR3 extends over 15 amino acids. This chain's CDR3 is CASGDRGPTNEKLFF. Here the CDR3 DNA reads TGTGCCAGCGGGGACAGGGGACCAACTAATGAAAAACTGTTTTTT. Based on the CDR3 plus reference TRBV7-9 and TRBJ1-4, the full variable domain is DTGVSQNPRHKITKRGQNVTFRCDPISEHNRLYWYRQTLGQGPEFLTYFQNEAQLEKSRLLSDRFSAERPKGSFSTLEIQRTEQGDSAMYLCASGDRGPTNEKLFFGSGTQLSVL.

This chain connects TRBV9 to TRBJ2-5, with TRBD1 matching 12 bases. Germline V gene sequence: CDR1 SGDLS, CDR2 YYNGEE. The V and J ends lost 4 bases and 5 bases, in that order; junction bases with no gene match: 15. The CDR3 runs 18 residues. The CDR3: CASSRLPGQGARWETQYF. The CDR3 region has the DNA TGTGCCAGCAGCAGATTACCGGGACAGGGGGCGAGGTGGGAGACCCAGTACTTC.

The J gene is TRBJ1-2, the V gene TRBV19, with TRBD1 matching over 8 bases. CDR1 and CDR2 from the germline V gene are LNHDA and SQIVND (reference sequence). The CDR3 runs 13 residues. The J segment lost 8 bases and the V segment lost 1 base, leaving 3 bases of the junction unmatched. CDR3 bases: TGTGCCAGTAGTATAGGACAGGGGAGCGGCTACACCTTC. Translating it yields CASSIGQGSGYTF. The entire variable domain, with the rest obtained from reference TRBV19 and TRBJ1-2, is as follows: DGGITQSPKYLFRKEGQNVTLSCEQNLNHDAMYWYRQDPGQGLRLIYYSQIVNDFQKGDIAEGYSVSREKKESFPLTVTSAQKNPTAFYLCASSIGQGSGYTFGSGTRLTVV.